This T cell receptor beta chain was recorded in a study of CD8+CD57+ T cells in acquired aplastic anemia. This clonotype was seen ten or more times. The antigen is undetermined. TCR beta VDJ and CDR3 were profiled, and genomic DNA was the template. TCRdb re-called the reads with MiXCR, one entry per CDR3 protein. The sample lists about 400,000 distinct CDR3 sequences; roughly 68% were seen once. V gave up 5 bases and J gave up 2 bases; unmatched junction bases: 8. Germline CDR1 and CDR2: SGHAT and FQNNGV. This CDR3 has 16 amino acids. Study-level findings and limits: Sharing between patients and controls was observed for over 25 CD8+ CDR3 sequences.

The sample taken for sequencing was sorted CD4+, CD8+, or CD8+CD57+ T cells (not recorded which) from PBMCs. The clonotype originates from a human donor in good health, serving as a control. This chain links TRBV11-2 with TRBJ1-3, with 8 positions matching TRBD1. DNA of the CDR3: TGTGCCAGCAGCAAACGGACAGGGAATACTGGAAACACCATATATTTT. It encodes CASSKRTGNTGNTIYF.